A selection of T cell receptor beta chains follows, all from one sample in a study of T-cell reconstitution after alpha-beta-depleted transplantation in children. Each CDR3 protein is one row after TCRdb ran MiXCR on the PCR reads. In the table there are about 540,000 distinct CDR3 sequences, over 25% of which are singletons. The sequenced sample was PBMCs, obtained before TCRalphabeta/CD19-depleted stem cell transplant. Receptors originate from a boy under two years old with Wiskott-Aldrich syndrome, due to receive a stem cell transplant. Each CDR3 is given without its conserved first and last residue. The D gene is left open where the match is weak.

v_call: TRBV7-2; j_call: TRBJ2-3; d_call: TRBD2; cdr3_aa: ASSQPGLAGLTDTQY
v_call: TRBV2; j_call: TRBJ2-4; d_call: .; cdr3_aa: ASSGGTASGY
v_call: TRBV3-1; j_call: TRBJ1-5; d_call: .; cdr3_aa: ASSQGDQPQH
v_call: TRBV5-1; j_call: TRBJ2-7; d_call: TRBD2; cdr3_aa: ASSPGLAGPYEQY
v_call: TRBV29-1; j_call: TRBJ2-1; d_call: TRBD2; cdr3_aa: SVDQAGIRNEQF
v_call: TRBV5-1; j_call: TRBJ2-7; d_call: TRBD2; cdr3_aa: ASSLASGGTSVSYEQY
v_call: TRBV12-3/TRBV12-4; j_call: TRBJ2-5; d_call: TRBD1; cdr3_aa: ASSLAGQPQETQY
v_call: TRBV2; j_call: TRBJ2-2; d_call: TRBD1; cdr3_aa: ASSDLLPGTGGASGELF
v_call: TRBV28; j_call: TRBJ2-1; d_call: TRBD2; cdr3_aa: ASRLSGISYNEQF
v_call: TRBV30; j_call: TRBJ1-1; d_call: .; cdr3_aa: AWTPIETEAF
v_call: TRBV4-2; j_call: TRBJ1-2; d_call: .; cdr3_aa: ASSRGPEGGRLVIGYT
v_call: TRBV20-1; j_call: TRBJ2-3; d_call: .; cdr3_aa: SALTGPNTDTQY
v_call: TRBV4-1; j_call: TRBJ1-1; d_call: .; cdr3_aa: ASSPQITSTEAF
v_call: TRBV6-5; j_call: TRBJ1-2; d_call: .; cdr3_aa: ASSYMGYT
v_call: TRBV11-1; j_call: TRBJ1-2; d_call: .; cdr3_aa: ASGLGQGGYT
v_call: TRBV5-1; j_call: TRBJ2-7; d_call: TRBD2; cdr3_aa: ASSLETSNYEQY
v_call: TRBV12-3/TRBV12-4; j_call: TRBJ2-1; d_call: .; cdr3_aa: ASSPREGGYNEQF